This TCR beta chain was recorded in a study of cytomegalovirus exposure and HLA in healthy donors. With regard to this clone: Its matching antigen is unknown.

The PCR contained 60 Vbeta and 13 Jbeta primers. Here immunoSEQ multiplex PCR was the method, and the copy in TCRdb shows in-frame clones only, minus some. The sample lists around 100,000 clones, around 80% occurring once. The V gene end was trimmed by 5 bases and the J gene end by 6 bases; junction bases not matched to a gene: 7. Looked up from germline, CDR1 is LNHDA and CDR2 is SQIVND (reference sequence). The CDR3 is 15 residues long. Study-level points and caveats: An analysis was carried out later, and it reportedly showed fewer N-insertions in an Asian-associated ancestry cluster than the roughly 670-donor mean. Equally common other TCR beta chains were less clonally expanded than HLA-associated ones, a later analysis found. Later analysis identified several of the most significant clusters that appeared linked to common viral pathogens.

This TCR was sampled from a male donor in good health and CMV-seropositive. The J gene is TRBJ1-5, the V gene TRBV19; 10 bases agree with TRBD1. The specimen sequenced was PBMCs. The CDR3 bases are TGTGCCAGTAGTTCGACAGGGGGCTTGAGTCAGCCCCAGCATTTT. Protein sequence: CASSSTGGLSQPQHF.